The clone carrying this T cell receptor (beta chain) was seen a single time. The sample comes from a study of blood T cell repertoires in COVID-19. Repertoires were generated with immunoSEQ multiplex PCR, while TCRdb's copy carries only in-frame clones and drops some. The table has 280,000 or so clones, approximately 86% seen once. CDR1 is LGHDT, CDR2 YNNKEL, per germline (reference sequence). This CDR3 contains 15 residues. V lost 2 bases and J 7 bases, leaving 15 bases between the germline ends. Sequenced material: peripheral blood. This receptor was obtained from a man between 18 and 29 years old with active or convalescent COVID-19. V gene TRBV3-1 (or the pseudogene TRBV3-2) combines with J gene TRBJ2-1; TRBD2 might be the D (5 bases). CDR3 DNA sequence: TGTGCCAGCAGCCAAAGGGCGGGCCGTTGGAATGAGCAGTTCTTC. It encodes CASSQRAGRWNEQFF.